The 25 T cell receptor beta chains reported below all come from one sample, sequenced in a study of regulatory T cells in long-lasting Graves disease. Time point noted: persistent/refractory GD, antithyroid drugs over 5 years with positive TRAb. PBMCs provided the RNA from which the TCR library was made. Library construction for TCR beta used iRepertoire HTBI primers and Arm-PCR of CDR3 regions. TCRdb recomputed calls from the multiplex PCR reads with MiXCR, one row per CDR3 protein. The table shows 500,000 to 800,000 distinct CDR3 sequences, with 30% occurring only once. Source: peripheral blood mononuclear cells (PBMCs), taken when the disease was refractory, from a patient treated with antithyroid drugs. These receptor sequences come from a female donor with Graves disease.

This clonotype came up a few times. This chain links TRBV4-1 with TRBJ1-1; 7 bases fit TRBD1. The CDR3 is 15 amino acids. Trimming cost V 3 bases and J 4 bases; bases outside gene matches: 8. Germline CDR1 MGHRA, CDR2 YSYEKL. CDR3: CASSQIQGTSTEAFF. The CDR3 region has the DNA TGCGCCAGCAGCCAGATACAGGGGACGAGCACTGAAGCTTTCTTT.

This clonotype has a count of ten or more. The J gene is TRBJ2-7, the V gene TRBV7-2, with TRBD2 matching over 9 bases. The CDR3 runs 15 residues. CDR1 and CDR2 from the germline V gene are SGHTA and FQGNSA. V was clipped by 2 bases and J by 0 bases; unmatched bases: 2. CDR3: CASSLSSGSSYEQYF. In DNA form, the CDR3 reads TGTGCCAGCAGCTTAAGTAGCGGGAGCTCCTACGAGCAGTACTTC.

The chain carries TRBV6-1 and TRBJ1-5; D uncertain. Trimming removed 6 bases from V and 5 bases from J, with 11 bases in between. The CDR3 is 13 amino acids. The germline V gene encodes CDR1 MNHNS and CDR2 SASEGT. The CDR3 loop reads CASSPPPDQPQHF. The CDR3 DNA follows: TGTGCCAGCAGCCCTCCTCCCGATCAGCCCCAGCATTTT.

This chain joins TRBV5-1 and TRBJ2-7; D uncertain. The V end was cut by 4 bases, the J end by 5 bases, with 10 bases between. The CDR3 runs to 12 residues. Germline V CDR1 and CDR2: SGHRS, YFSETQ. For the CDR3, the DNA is TGCGCCAGCAGCAGCACGGGCCACGAGCAGTACTTC. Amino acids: CASSSTGHEQYF.

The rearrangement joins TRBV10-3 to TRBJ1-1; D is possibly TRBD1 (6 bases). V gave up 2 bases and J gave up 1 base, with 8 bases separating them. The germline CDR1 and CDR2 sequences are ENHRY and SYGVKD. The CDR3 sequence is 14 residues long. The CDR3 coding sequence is TGTGCCATCAGTGAGCCGGGACAGAACACTGAAGCTTTCTTT. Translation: CAISEPGQNTEAFF.

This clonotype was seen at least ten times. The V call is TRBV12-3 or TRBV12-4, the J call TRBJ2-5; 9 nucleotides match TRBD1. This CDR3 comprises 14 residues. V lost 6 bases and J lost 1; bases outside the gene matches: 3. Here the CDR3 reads CASSLTGGQETQYF. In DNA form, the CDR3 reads TGTGCCAGCAGCCTGACAGGGGGCCAAGAGACCCAGTACTTC.

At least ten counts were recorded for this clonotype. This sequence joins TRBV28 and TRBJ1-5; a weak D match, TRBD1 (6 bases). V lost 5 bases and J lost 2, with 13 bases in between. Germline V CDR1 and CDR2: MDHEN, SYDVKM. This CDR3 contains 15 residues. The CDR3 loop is CASSVQGEGNQPQHF. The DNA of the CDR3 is TGTGCCAGCAGTGTACAGGGAGAAGGCAATCAGCCCCAGCATTTT.

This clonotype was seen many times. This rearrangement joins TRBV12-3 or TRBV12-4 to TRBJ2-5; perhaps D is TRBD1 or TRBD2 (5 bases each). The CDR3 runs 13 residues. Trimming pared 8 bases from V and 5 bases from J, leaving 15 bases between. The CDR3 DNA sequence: TGTGCCAGCCGGGAACTAAGGGGCGAGACCCAGTACTTC. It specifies CASRELRGETQYF.

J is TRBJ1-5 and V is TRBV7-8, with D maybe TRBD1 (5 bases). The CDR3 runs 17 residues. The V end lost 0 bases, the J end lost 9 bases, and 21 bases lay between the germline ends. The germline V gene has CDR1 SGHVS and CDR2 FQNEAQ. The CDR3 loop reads CASSLARVRLDEGPQHF. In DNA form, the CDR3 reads TGTGCCAGCAGCTTAGCCAGGGTAAGGCTGGACGAAGGGCCCCAGCATTTT.

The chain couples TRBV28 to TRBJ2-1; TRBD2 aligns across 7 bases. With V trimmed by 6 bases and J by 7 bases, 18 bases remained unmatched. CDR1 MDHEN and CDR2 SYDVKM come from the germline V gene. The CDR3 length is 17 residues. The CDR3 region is CASRQPPRERSRNEQFF. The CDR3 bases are TGTGCCAGCAGGCAACCTCCGCGGGAGAGGTCAAGGAATGAGCAGTTCTTC.

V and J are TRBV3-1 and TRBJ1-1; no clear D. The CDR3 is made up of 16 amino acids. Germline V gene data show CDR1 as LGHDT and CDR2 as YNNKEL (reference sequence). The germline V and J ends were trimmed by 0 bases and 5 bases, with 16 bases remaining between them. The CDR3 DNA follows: TGTGCCAGCAGCCAAGATCTGGCACATAAAGGGACTGAAGCTTTCTTT. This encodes CASSQDLAHKGTEAFF.

The CDR3 protein is CAWSSAGGNQPQHF. In nucleotides, the CDR3 is TGTGCCTGGAGCTCAGCAGGTGGCAATCAGCCCCAGCATTTT. This chain connects TRBV30 to TRBJ1-5; D is unresolved. The CDR3 contains 14 residues. The germline CDR1 and CDR2 sequences are GTSNPN and SVGIG (reference sequence). Trimming cost V 3 bases and J 2 bases, with 11 bases left between them.

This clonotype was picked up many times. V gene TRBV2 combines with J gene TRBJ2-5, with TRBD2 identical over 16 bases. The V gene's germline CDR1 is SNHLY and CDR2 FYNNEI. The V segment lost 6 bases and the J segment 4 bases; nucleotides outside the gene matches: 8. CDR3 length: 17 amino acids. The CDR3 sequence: CASRMGLAGGRGETQYF. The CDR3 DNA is TGTGCCAGCAGGATGGGACTAGCGGGAGGGCGGGGAGAGACCCAGTACTTC.

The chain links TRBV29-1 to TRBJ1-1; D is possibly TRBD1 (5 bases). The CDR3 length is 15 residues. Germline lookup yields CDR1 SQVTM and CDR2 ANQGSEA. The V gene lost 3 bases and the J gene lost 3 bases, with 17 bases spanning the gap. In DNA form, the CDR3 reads TGCAGCGTTGATGAGGGGCAGAATACTTACACTGAAGCTTTCTTT. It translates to CSVDEGQNTYTEAFF.

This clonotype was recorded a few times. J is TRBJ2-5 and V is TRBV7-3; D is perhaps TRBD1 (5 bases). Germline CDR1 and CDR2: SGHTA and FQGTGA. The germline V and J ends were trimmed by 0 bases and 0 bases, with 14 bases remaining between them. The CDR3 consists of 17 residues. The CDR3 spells CASSLTRGLGHQETQYF. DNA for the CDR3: TGTGCCAGCAGCTTAACTAGGGGATTAGGCCACCAAGAGACCCAGTACTTC. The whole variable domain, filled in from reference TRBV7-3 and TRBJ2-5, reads GAGVSQTPSNKVTEKGKYVELRCDPISGHTALYWYRQSLGQGPEFLIYFQGTGAADDSGLPNDRFFAVRPEGSVSTLKIQRTERGDSAVYLCASSLTRGLGHQETQYFGPGTRLLVL.

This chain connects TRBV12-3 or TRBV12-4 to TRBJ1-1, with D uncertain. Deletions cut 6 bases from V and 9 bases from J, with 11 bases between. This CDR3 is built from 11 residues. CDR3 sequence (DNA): TGTGCCAGCAGCCCCAAGGGTAAAGCTTTCTTT. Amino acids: CASSPKGKAFF.

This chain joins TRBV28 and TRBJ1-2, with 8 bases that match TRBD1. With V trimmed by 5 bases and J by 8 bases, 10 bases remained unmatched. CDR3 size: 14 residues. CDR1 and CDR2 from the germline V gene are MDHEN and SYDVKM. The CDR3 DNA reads TGTGCCAGCAGTCCTCCAGGGGGCAAGGGAGGCTACACCTTC. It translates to CASSPPGGKGGYTF.

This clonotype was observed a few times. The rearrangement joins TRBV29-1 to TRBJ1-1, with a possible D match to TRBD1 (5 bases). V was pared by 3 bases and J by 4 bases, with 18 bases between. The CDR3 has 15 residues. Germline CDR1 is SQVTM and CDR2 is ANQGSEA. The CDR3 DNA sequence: TGCAGCGTTGATGGGAGGGCAGGGTATGGCACTGAAGCTTTCTTT. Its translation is CSVDGRAGYGTEAFF.

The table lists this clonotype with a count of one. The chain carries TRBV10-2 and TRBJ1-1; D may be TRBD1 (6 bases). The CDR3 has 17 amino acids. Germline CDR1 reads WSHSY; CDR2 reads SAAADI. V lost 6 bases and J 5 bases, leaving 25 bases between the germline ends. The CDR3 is CASRVNSIGPRGTEAFF. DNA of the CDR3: TGCGCCAGCAGAGTCAACTCAATTGGGCCTAGGGGGACTGAAGCTTTCTTT.

The CDR3 DNA follows: TGTGCCAGCAGTGCCTTGACGGGGGACACTGAAGCTTTCTTT. Its protein is CASSALTGDTEAFF. The genes are TRBV6-1 and TRBJ1-1, with a tentative D call TRBD1 (5 bases). Germline-derived CDR1 and CDR2 are MNHNS and SASEGT. The CDR3 has 14 amino acids. The V gene lost 4 bases and the J gene lost 3 bases, with 12 bases spanning the gap.

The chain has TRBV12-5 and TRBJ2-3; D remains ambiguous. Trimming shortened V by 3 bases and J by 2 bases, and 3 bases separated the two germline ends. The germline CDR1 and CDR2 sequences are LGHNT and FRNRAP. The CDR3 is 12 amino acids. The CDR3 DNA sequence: TGTGCTAGTGGTTTATTCACAGATACGCAGTATTTT. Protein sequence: CASGLFTDTQYF.

The CDR3 sequence is CASSLGRTSREQYF. The CDR3 DNA reads TGTGCCAGCAGCTTAGGCCGGACGTCTCGTGAGCAGTACTTC. The chain recombines TRBV7-6 with TRBJ2-7, with no clear D. Trimming shortened V by 1 base and J by 7 bases, and 14 bases separated the two germline ends. The germline V gene encodes CDR1 SGHVS and CDR2 FNYEAQ. This CDR3 is 14 amino acids long.

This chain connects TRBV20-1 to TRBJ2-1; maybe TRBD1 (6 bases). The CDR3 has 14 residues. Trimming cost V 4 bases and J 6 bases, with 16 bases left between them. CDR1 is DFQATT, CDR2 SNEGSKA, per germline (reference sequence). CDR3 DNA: TGCAGTGCTAACCTCCCGGGCAGGGGCAATGAGCAGTTCTTC. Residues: CSANLPGRGNEQFF.

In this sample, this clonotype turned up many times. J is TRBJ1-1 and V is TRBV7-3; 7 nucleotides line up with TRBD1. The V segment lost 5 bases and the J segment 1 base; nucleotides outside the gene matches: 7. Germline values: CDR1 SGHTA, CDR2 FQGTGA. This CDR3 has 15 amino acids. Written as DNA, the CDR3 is TGTGCCAGCAGCCCGACGGGGACAGCGAACACTGAAGCTTTCTTT. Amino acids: CASSPTGTANTEAFF.

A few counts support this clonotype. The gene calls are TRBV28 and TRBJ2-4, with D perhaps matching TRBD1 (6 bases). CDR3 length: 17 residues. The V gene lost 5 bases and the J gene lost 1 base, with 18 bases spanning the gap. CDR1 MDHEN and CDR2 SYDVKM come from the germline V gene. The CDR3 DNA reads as TGTGCCAGCAGTCCACAGGGAAAGGGGACGGCCAAAAACATTCAGTACTTC. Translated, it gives CASSPQGKGTAKNIQYF. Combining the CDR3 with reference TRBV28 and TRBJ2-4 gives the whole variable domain DVKVTQSSRYLVKRTGEKVFLECVQDMDHENMFWYRQDPGLGLRLIYFSYDVKMKEKGDIPEGYSVSREKKERFSLILESASTNQTSMYLCASSPQGKGTAKNIQYFGAGTRLSVL.